This passage covers 24 T cell receptor beta chains from one sample sequenced in a study of blood T cell repertoires in COVID-19. This table comes from immunoSEQ multiplex PCR, and its TCRdb copy is limited to in-frame clones, with some not included. The sample includes 70,000 or so clones, about 89% of them seen just once. Input material: peripheral blood. These receptors were collected from a man aged 60 to 69 with acute or convalescent COVID-19.

V usage is TRBV28 and J usage is TRBJ1-1; 8 bases match TRBD1. Germline CDR1 and CDR2: MDHEN and SYDVKM. V gave up 6 bases and J gave up 4 bases; unmatched junction bases: 4. The CDR3 loop spans 13 amino acids. CDR3 nucleotides: TGTGCCAGCAGGACTACAGGGGGCACTGAAGCTTTCTTT. Its protein is CASRTTGGTEAFF. The entire variable domain, with the rest obtained from reference TRBV28 and TRBJ1-1, is as follows: DVKVTQSSRYLVKRTGEKVFLECVQDMDHENMFWYRQDPGLGLRLIYFSYDVKMKEKGDIPEGYSVSREKKERFSLILESASTNQTSMYLCASRTTGGTEAFFGQGTRLTVV.

CDR3 DNA: TGTGCCAGTACGGGGTATGGACCCAAAAACATTCAGTACTTC. Its protein product is CASTGYGPKNIQYF. The chain employs TRBV19 and TRBJ2-4; tentatively, D is TRBD2 (5 bases). The CDR3 covers 14 residues. Germline assignment: CDR1 LNHDA and CDR2 SQIVND (reference sequence). The V and J ends lost 7 bases and 2 bases respectively, with 12 bases between them.

CDR3 sequence (DNA): TGTGCCTGGAGTGTACGACAGGGACCTCTCGGCTATGGCTACACCTTC. Its translation is CAWSVRQGPLGYGYTF. V usage is TRBV30 and J usage is TRBJ1-2; 7 bases align to TRBD1. V gave up 0 bases and J gave up 4 bases; unmatched junction bases: 11. The CDR3 extends over 16 amino acids. The V gene's germline CDR1 is GTSNPN and CDR2 SVGIG (reference sequence). The full variable domain, rest sourced from reference TRBV30 and TRBJ1-2, is SQTIHQWPATLVQPVGSPLSLECTVEGTSNPNLYWYRQAAGRGLQLLFYSVGIGQISSEVPQNLSASRPQDRQFILSSKKLLLSDSGFYLCAWSVRQGPLGYGYTFGSGTRLTVV.

The rearrangement uses TRBV6-1 and TRBJ1-2; the D gene is possibly TRBD1 (5 bases). The CDR3 is made up of 13 amino acids. Germline CDR1 MNHNS, CDR2 SASEGT. Trimming shortened V by 2 bases and J by 8 bases, and 12 bases separated the two germline ends. This chain's CDR3 is CASSESARAGYTF. In nucleotides, the CDR3 is TGTGCCAGCAGTGAATCGGCCAGGGCCGGCTACACCTTC.

This clone has a handful of counts. The CDR3 loop is CASSQDLLGNTEAFF. As DNA, the CDR3 is TGTGCCAGCAGCCAAGATCTTCTAGGGAACACTGAAGCTTTCTTT. The chain combines TRBV14 with TRBJ1-1; D not certain. Trimming removed 0 bases from V and 1 base from J, with 9 bases in between. The CDR3 length is 15 residues. The germline gives CDR1 SGHDN, CDR2 FVKESK.

Here the CDR3 reads CASSGSNEQFF. CDR3 nucleotides: TGTGCCAGCAGCGGTAGCAATGAGCAGTTCTTC. The chain has TRBV5-4 and TRBJ2-1; D is uncertain. Trimming left V 4 bases short and J 6 bases short, with 5 bases between. The CDR3 consists of 11 residues. Germline V gives CDR1 SGHNT, CDR2 YYREEE (reference sequence).

The chain joins TRBV7-2 to TRBJ1-2; tentative D call: TRBD1 (5 bases). Per germline, CDR1 SGHTA and CDR2 FQGNSA. This CDR3 spans 14 amino acids. Trimming removed 5 bases at V and 4 bases at J, with 14 bases between. The CDR3 nucleotides read TGTGCCAGCAGCCTCGGGGGGTTAGCCTATGGCTACACCTTC. Translated, it gives CASSLGGLAYGYTF.

The CDR3 protein is CASSYELGGYTF. The CDR3 DNA is TGTGCCAGCAGTTACGAGCTCGGGGGCTACACCTTC. The chain is built from TRBV6-2 or TRBV6-3 and TRBJ1-2, with D uncertain. V lost 2 bases to trimming and J lost 8 bases, with 9 bases between them. Germline V gene lookup returns CDR1 MNHEY and CDR2 SVGEGT. The CDR3 loop spans 12 amino acids.

The chain links TRBV3-1 (or the pseudogene TRBV3-2) to TRBJ2-4; D is possibly TRBD2 (5 bases). Trimming removed 6 bases at V and 8 bases at J, with 14 bases between. The CDR3 consists of 13 residues. CDR1 and CDR2 (germline): LGHDT, YNNKEL (reference sequence). DNA for the CDR3: TGTGCCAGCAGGCCCAGGACTCAGGACATTCAGTACTTC. Amino acids: CASRPRTQDIQYF.

This chain joins TRBV6-5 and TRBJ2-1, with 7 bases matching TRBD1. CDR1 MNHEY and CDR2 SVGAGI come from the germline V gene. After removal of 6 bases from V and 9 bases from J, the junction contained 11 bases not matched to a gene. The CDR3 has 14 amino acids. The CDR3 loop is CASRVLQGVGEQFF. The CDR3 bases are TGTGCCAGCAGAGTACTCCAGGGGGTTGGTGAGCAGTTCTTC.

V gene TRBV29-1 combines with J gene TRBJ2-5, with 10 nucleotides matching TRBD2. Trimming cost V 3 bases and J 5 bases; bases outside gene matches: 6. CDR1 SQVTM and CDR2 ANQGSEA come from the germline V gene. This CDR3 has 14 amino acids. The CDR3 region has the DNA TGCAGCGTTGAGAAGCGGGGGGGCGCGGAGACCCAGTACTTC. Translation gives CSVEKRGGAETQYF.

The V gene is TRBV11-2, the J gene TRBJ2-1; D is ambiguous. The CDR3 runs 15 residues. Germline values: CDR1 SGHAT, CDR2 FQNNGV. V was pared by 3 bases and J by 5 bases, with 14 bases between. The CDR3 sequence: CASSFSASINNEQFF. DNA of the CDR3: TGTGCCAGCAGCTTTTCCGCCAGTATCAACAATGAGCAGTTCTTC. Drawing the rest from reference TRBV11-2 and TRBJ2-1, the complete variable domain is EAGVAQSPRYKIIEKRQSVAFWCNPISGHATLYWYQQILGQGPKLLIQFQNNGVVDDSQLPKDRFSAERLKGVDSTLKIQPAKLEDSAVYLCASSFSASINNEQFFGPGTRLTVL.

The chain couples TRBV19 to TRBJ1-5, with 10 bases aligning to TRBD1. This CDR3 comprises 15 residues. The ends lost 3 bases at V and 5 bases at J; junction bases unmatched: 4. From germline, CDR1 is LNHDA and CDR2 SQIVND (reference sequence). The CDR3 DNA follows: TGTGCCAGTAGTATCCGGGACAGGGGAGATCAGCCCCAGCATTTT. It specifies CASSIRDRGDQPQHF.

The J gene is TRBJ2-3, the V gene TRBV5-4, with 13 bases identical to TRBD2. Losses at the gene ends were 3 bases for V and 2 bases for J; bases not matched to a gene: 6. The CDR3 sequence is 17 residues long. Germline V gene lookup returns CDR1 SGHNT and CDR2 YYREEE (reference sequence). CDR3 coding DNA: TGTGCCAGCAGCTCGACGACTAGCGGGAGGAACACAGATACGCAGTATTTT. Translation: CASSSTTSGRNTDTQYF.

The chain uses TRBV28 and TRBJ1-1, with D tentatively TRBD1 (6 bases). The V gene lost 2 bases and the J gene lost 3 bases, with 10 bases spanning the gap. Germline V gene data show CDR1 as MDHEN and CDR2 as SYDVKM. There are 14 residues in the CDR3. This CDR3 is CASSLGGSDTEAFF. In DNA form, the CDR3 reads TGTGCCAGCAGTTTAGGGGGCTCGGACACTGAAGCTTTCTTT.

The chain couples TRBV7-8 to TRBJ2-6, with D hard to call. Looked up from germline, CDR1 is SGHVS and CDR2 is FQNEAQ. CDR3 length: 15 amino acids. Trimming cost V 3 bases and J 4 bases, with 10 bases left between them. CDR3 amino acids: CASSFPSPGANVLTF. CDR3 nucleotides: TGTGCCAGCAGCTTTCCCAGTCCCGGGGCCAACGTCCTGACTTTC. The full variable domain, with the rest looked up from reference TRBV7-8 and TRBJ2-6, is GAGVSQSPRYKVAKRGQDVALRCDPISGHVSLFWYQQALGQGPEFLTYFQNEAQLDKSGLPSDRFFAERPEGSVSTLKIQRTQQEDSAVYLCASSFPSPGANVLTFGAGSRLTVL.

The J gene is TRBJ2-2, the V gene TRBV7-6, with TRBD1 matching over 9 bases. The CDR3 spans 16 residues. The junction had 9 bases not matched to a gene; V was cut back by 5 bases and J by 5 bases. Germline lookup yields CDR1 SGHVS and CDR2 FNYEAQ. The CDR3 loop reads CASSDLGTGFTGELFF. CDR3 DNA sequence: TGTGCCAGCAGCGACCTCGGGACAGGGTTTACCGGGGAGCTGTTTTTT.

This clone has only a few counts. The gene calls are TRBV19 and TRBJ1-1; possibly TRBD1 for D (5 bases). The CDR3 totals 14 residues. The germline V gene encodes CDR1 LNHDA and CDR2 SQIVND (reference sequence). Trimming removed 2 bases from V and 4 bases from J, with 11 bases in between. CDR3 loop: CASSIQGVGTEAFF. The CDR3 region has the DNA TGTGCCAGTAGTATACAAGGGGTAGGCACTGAAGCTTTCTTT.

The rearrangement uses TRBV5-1 and TRBJ1-5; TRBD1 is a possible D gene (5 bases). V shed 0 bases and J shed 6 bases, with 10 bases lying between them. The length of the CDR3 is 14 residues. CDR1 is SGHRS and CDR2 is YFSETQ in the germline V gene. This CDR3 is CASSLDSQGQPQHF. In DNA form, the CDR3 reads TGCGCCAGCAGCTTGGACAGTCAGGGTCAGCCCCAGCATTTT.

The CDR3 is CASSLGGIDNEQFF. The CDR3 DNA reads as TGTGCCAGCAGCTTAGGAGGGATTGACAATGAGCAGTTCTTC. The J gene is TRBJ2-1, the V gene TRBV11-2; D possibly corresponds to TRBD2 (5 bases). The V gene's germline CDR1 is SGHAT and CDR2 FQNNGV. V was cut by 1 base and J by 5 bases, with 9 bases left in between. The CDR3 is 14 residues long.

The gene calls are TRBV27 and TRBJ2-1, with D perhaps matching TRBD2 (5 bases). This CDR3 contains 13 residues. Germline V gene lookup returns CDR1 MNHEY and CDR2 SMNVEV (reference sequence). V was pared by 3 bases and J by 9 bases, with 12 bases between. The CDR3 protein is CASSFGLAAEQFF. CDR3 DNA: TGTGCCAGCAGTTTCGGGCTAGCCGCTGAGCAGTTCTTC.

The chain carries TRBV6-2 or TRBV6-3 and TRBJ1-5; D is unclear. V was shortened by 5 bases and J by 2 bases, with 7 bases between the two germline ends. Germline values: CDR1 MNHEY, CDR2 SVGEGT. The CDR3 sequence is 13 residues long. The CDR3 DNA follows: TGTGCCAGCAGTATTACAGGCAATCAGCCCCAGCATTTT. Residues: CASSITGNQPQHF.

The rearrangement links TRBV6-5 to TRBJ2-7, with TRBD1 identical over 8 bases. CDR3 length: 15 amino acids. After removal of 6 bases from V and 4 bases from J, the junction contained 11 bases not matched to a gene. Germline lookup yields CDR1 MNHEY and CDR2 SVGAGI. This CDR3 reads CASSRRQGRTYEQYF. Here the CDR3 DNA reads TGTGCCAGCAGCCGTAGACAGGGGAGAACTTACGAGCAGTACTTC.

This chain uses TRBV7-3 with TRBJ2-3, with 10 bases matching TRBD2. From germline, CDR1 is SGHTA and CDR2 FQGTGA. The CDR3 has 16 residues. V was pared by 1 base and J by 4 bases, with 5 bases of the junction left unmatched. The chain's CDR3 is CASSLNLLAGADTQYF. The CDR3 nucleotides are TGTGCCAGCAGCTTAAATCTGCTAGCGGGGGCAGATACGCAGTATTTT. Full variable domain (rest looked up from reference TRBV7-3 and TRBJ2-3): GAGVSQTPSNKVTEKGKYVELRCDPISGHTALYWYRQSLGQGPEFLIYFQGTGAADDSGLPNDRFFAVRPEGSVSTLKIQRTERGDSAVYLCASSLNLLAGADTQYFGPGTRLTVL.